The sequence of this T cell receptor beta chain was determined in a study of blood T cell repertoires in COVID-19. As for the study in general: PBMCs, B-cell-depleted T cells, or T cells were the source of the cDNA or gDNA that made up the material.

Trimming at V came to 0 bases and at J to 7 bases, leaving 9 bases not matched to a gene. This CDR3 comprises 17 residues. Germline V lookup: CDR1 MGHRA, CDR2 YSYEKL. Sequenced by immunoSEQ multiplex PCR; TCRdb stores in-frame clones only, minus some. Here the sample spans 140,000 to 150,000 clones, roughly three quarters being singletons. This TCR derives from a woman in her fifties or sixties with acute or convalescent COVID-19. Sequencing was done on a sample of peripheral blood. The V and J genes are TRBV4-1 and TRBJ1-6; 7 nucleotides line up with TRBD1. CDR3 coding DNA: TGCGCCAGCAGCCAAGAGTTTGGGAGGACAGGCAATTCACCCCTCCACTTT. This translates into CASSQEFGRTGNSPLHF.